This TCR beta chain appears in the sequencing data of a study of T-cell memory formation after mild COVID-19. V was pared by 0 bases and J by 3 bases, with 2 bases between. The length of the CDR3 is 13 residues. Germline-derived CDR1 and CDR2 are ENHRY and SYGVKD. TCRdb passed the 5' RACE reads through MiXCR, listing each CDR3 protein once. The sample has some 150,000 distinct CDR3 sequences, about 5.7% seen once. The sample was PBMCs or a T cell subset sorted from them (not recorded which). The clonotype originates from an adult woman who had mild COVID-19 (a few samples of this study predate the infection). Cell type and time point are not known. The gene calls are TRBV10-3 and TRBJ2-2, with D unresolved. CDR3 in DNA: TGTGCCATCAGTGAGTCCGACACCGGGGAGCTGTTTTTT. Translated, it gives CAISESDTGELFF.